This T cell receptor beta chain is from a study of blood T cell repertoires in COVID-19. Across the whole study: The United States, Italy and Spain supplied acute and convalescent COVID-19 samples. PBMCs, B-cell-depleted T cells, or T cells provided the cDNA or gDNA that made up the material.

The CDR3 has 18 amino acids. Germline assignment: CDR1 SGHTA and CDR2 FQGTGA. With V trimmed by 5 bases and J by 0 bases, 7 bases remained unmatched. Only in-frame clones appear in the TCRdb table, and some are missing; sequencing was by immunoSEQ multiplex PCR. This sample has around 340,000 clones; about 86% occur once, and the top ten carry about 4.2%. Sequenced sample: PBMCs or T cells enriched from blood (not recorded which). The V and J genes are TRBV7-3 and TRBJ2-6; 10 bases line up with TRBD2. This clonotype originated in a woman aged 40-49 years with acute COVID-19. CDR3 loop: CASSPKREGYSGANVLTF. CDR3 DNA sequence: TGTGCCAGCAGCCCCAAGCGGGAGGGCTACTCTGGGGCCAACGTCCTGACTTTC.